The text below deals with one TCR beta chain. Its cognate antigen is unknown. The data were taken from a study of T cells after posttransplantation cyclophosphamide. The study's findings and limits: Skin or GI-infiltrating T cells shared few TRB sequences with blood.

Measured with immunoSEQ multiplex PCR; TCRdb has only the in-frame clones, and not every one. The sample records 10,000 or so clones, 82% being singletons. The CDR3 length is 14 residues. From germline, CDR1 is ENHRY and CDR2 SYGVKD. Trimming took 4 bases from V and 6 from J; bases not matched to a gene: 2. Treatment was busulfan-fludarabine conditioning, a marrow graft, and cyclophosphamide on days +3 and +4. Specimen: PBMCs, collected approximately 1,900 days after a stem cell transplant with posttransplant cyclophosphamide. The clonotype comes from a female patient in her forties who received an allogeneic stem cell transplant from a related donor, was CMV-positive, and had no GVHD. T cells may partly derive from the graft donor. The J gene is TRBJ1-6, the V gene TRBV10-3; 8 nucleotides match TRBD1. For the CDR3, the DNA is TGTGCCATCAGTGGGGGGACAGGTAATTCACCCCTCCACTTT. This translates into CAISGGTGNSPLHF.